Following are 24 T cell receptor beta chains from one sample sequenced in a study of OX40 agonist ivuxolimab in advanced cancers. Repertoires were generated with immunoSEQ multiplex PCR, while TCRdb's copy carries only in-frame clones and drops some. The data hold some 73,000 clones, with about 90% observed a single time. Sequenced here: CD4+ or CD8+ T cells sorted from blood, sampled in a trial of the OX40 agonist ivuxolimab. These receptor sequences come from an adult with an advanced solid tumor such as melanoma, head and neck, liver or kidney cancer.

The rearrangement uses TRBV29-1 and TRBJ2-7; 8 nucleotides align to TRBD2. The germline V gene has CDR1 SQVTM and CDR2 ANQGSEA. The ends lost 6 bases at V and 4 bases at J; junction bases unmatched: 8. The CDR3 loop spans 13 amino acids. The chain's CDR3 is CSVGGGSRYEQYF. As DNA, the CDR3 is TGCAGCGTCGGGGGGGGGTCTAGGTACGAGCAGTACTTC.

The gene calls are TRBV4-1 and TRBJ2-5, with D maybe TRBD2 (7 bases). Trimming cost V 0 bases and J 5 bases, with 19 bases left between them. The CDR3 runs to 17 residues. The V gene's germline CDR1 is MGHRA and CDR2 YSYEKL. The CDR3 bases are TGCGCCAGCAGCCAAGATTATGCATCCGGGGGGCCGGAGACCCAGTACTTC. It specifies CASSQDYASGGPETQYF.

This clone has only a few counts. The V call is TRBV27, the J call TRBJ2-2, with 7 bases identical to TRBD2. Germline V CDR1 and CDR2: MNHEY, SMNVEV (reference sequence). V shed 2 bases, J shed 4 bases, and the junction held 7 bases outside the gene matches. This CDR3 has 16 amino acids. CDR3 sequence reads: CASSLLSGTITGELFF. The CDR3 DNA follows: TGTGCCAGCAGTTTACTGAGCGGGACTATCACCGGGGAGCTGTTTTTT.

The chain combines TRBV15 with TRBJ2-7; D is perhaps TRBD2 (5 bases). The length of the CDR3 is 17 residues. Trimming stripped 3 bases from V and 5 bases from J, with 23 bases between. Looked up from germline, CDR1 is LNHNV and CDR2 is YYDKDF (reference sequence). The chain's CDR3 is CATSSQPRTAESDEQYF. CDR3 nucleotides: TGTGCCACCAGCAGTCAGCCTCGGACTGCCGAATCTGACGAGCAGTACTTC.

The chain couples TRBV4-2 to TRBJ2-3; 15 positions agree with TRBD2. The CDR3 length is 17 residues. V lost 2 bases to trimming and J lost 5 bases; unmatched junction nucleotides: 5. CDR1 is LGHNA, CDR2 YNFKEQ, per germline. The chain's CDR3 is CASSQNPGLAGGDTQYF. The CDR3 DNA is TGTGCCAGCAGCCAAAACCCGGGACTAGCGGGAGGAGATACGCAGTATTTT.

The rearrangement uses TRBV6-1 and TRBJ1-3; D unresolved. The CDR3 has 14 amino acids. The germline V gene has CDR1 MNHNS and CDR2 SASEGT. Trimming removed 6 bases at V and 2 bases at J, with 11 bases between. The CDR3 protein is CASSQKGTGNTIYF. In nucleotides, the CDR3 is TGTGCCAGCAGCCAAAAAGGGACTGGAAACACCATATATTTT.

The V call is TRBV11-2, the J call TRBJ2-7, with TRBD1 matching over 9 bases. The junction had 12 bases not matched to a gene; V was cut back by 5 bases and J by 7 bases. From germline, CDR1 is SGHAT and CDR2 FQNNGV. The CDR3 spans 15 residues. CDR3: CASSTTFGTGIEQYF. As DNA, the CDR3 is TGTGCCAGCAGCACTACCTTCGGGACAGGGATTGAGCAGTACTTC.

The gene calls are TRBV4-2 and TRBJ1-1; D not resolved. The CDR3 sequence is 15 residues long. The V end lost 1 base, the J end lost 1 base, and 10 bases lay between the germline ends. CDR1 and CDR2 from the germline V gene are LGHNA and YNFKEQ. CDR3 in DNA: TGTGCCAGCAGCCAAGTGCCAGGATCGAACACTGAAGCTTTCTTT. Protein product: CASSQVPGSNTEAFF.

This clone occurred once. The chain has TRBV6-1 and TRBJ2-3; D uncertain. The CDR3 is 13 amino acids. Trimming left V 8 bases short and J 2 bases short, with 11 bases between. Germline loops: CDR1 MNHNS, CDR2 SASEGT. The CDR3 is CASVVSLTDTQYF. In DNA form, the CDR3 reads TGTGCCAGCGTAGTTAGTCTCACAGATACGCAGTATTTT.

This clone was observed a few times. J is TRBJ1-1 and V is TRBV5-1, with D possibly being TRBD1 (5 bases). The V and J ends lost 2 bases and 1 base respectively, with 9 bases between them. Germline CDR1 is SGHRS and CDR2 is YFSETQ. This CDR3 contains 14 residues. The CDR3: CASSFRVTNTEAFF. CDR3 DNA sequence: TGCGCCAGCAGCTTCAGGGTTACGAACACTGAAGCTTTCTTT. The full variable domain, its missing parts supplied by reference TRBV5-1 and TRBJ1-1, is KAGVTQTPRYLIKTRGQQVTLSCSPISGHRSVSWYQQTPGQGLQFLFEYFSETQRNKGNFPGRFSGRQFSNSRSEMNVSTLELGDSALYLCASSFRVTNTEAFFGQGTRLTVV.

V is TRBV6-6 and J is TRBJ2-5, with 7 bases matching TRBD1. Near its end, the DNA agrees better with TRBJ2-7, so the J call may be wrong. This CDR3 has 16 residues. Germline V gene sequence: CDR1 MNHNY, CDR2 SVGAGI (reference sequence). In nucleotides, the CDR3 is TGTGCCAGCAGTACCCTGGACAGGCCCAGCTCCTACGAGCAGTACTTC. It is translated as CASSTLDRPSSYEQYF.

The chain recombines TRBV5-1 with TRBJ2-5; 7 nucleotides line up with TRBD1. Germline CDR1 reads SGHRS; CDR2 reads YFSETQ. This CDR3 is built from 15 residues. V dropped 3 bases and J dropped 5; count of bases not matched to a gene: 10. CDR3 in amino acids: CASSSYRGVLETQYF. The CDR3 DNA is TGCGCCAGCAGCTCGTACAGGGGAGTGTTGGAGACCCAGTACTTC.

This chain links TRBV4-1 with TRBJ1-1, with TRBD1 matching over 8 bases. After removal of 3 bases from V and 3 bases from J, the junction contained 12 bases not matched to a gene. The V gene's germline CDR1 is MGHRA and CDR2 YSYEKL. The CDR3 runs to 17 residues. For the CDR3, the DNA is TGCGCCAGCAGCCAGGGGACAGGAAATTGGGGTTACACTGAAGCTTTCTTT. It codes for CASSQGTGNWGYTEAFF.

The CDR3 here is CASSERDIYNEQFF. The CDR3 DNA reads TGTGCCAGCAGTGAACGGGACATATACAATGAGCAGTTCTTC. This chain joins TRBV6-1 and TRBJ2-1; tentative D call: TRBD1 (6 bases). Germline V lookup: CDR1 MNHNS, CDR2 SASEGT. The CDR3 has 14 residues. Trimming pared 2 bases from V and 4 bases from J, leaving 9 bases between.

V usage is TRBV19 and J usage is TRBJ1-1; no clear D. The CDR3 length is 13 residues. The germline V and J ends were trimmed by 5 bases and 3 bases, with 10 bases remaining between them. Germline values: CDR1 LNHDA, CDR2 SQIVND (reference sequence). CDR3 bases: TGTGCCAGTAGTGTCAACGGATACACTGAAGCTTTCTTT. Amino acid sequence: CASSVNGYTEAFF. The full variable domain, completed using reference TRBV19 and TRBJ1-1, is DGGITQSPKYLFRKEGQNVTLSCEQNLNHDAMYWYRQDPGQGLRLIYYSQIVNDFQKGDIAEGYSVSREKKESFPLTVTSAQKNPTAFYLCASSVNGYTEAFFGQGTRLTVV.

The genes are TRBV19 and TRBJ1-4; no firm D call. Germline V gives CDR1 LNHDA, CDR2 SQIVND (reference sequence). The CDR3 extends over 16 amino acids. V was pared by 1 base and J by 7 bases, with 16 bases between. CDR3 residues: CASSIGESTRREKLFF. The DNA of the CDR3 is TGTGCCAGTAGTATAGGAGAGTCAACGCGCCGTGAAAAACTGTTTTTT.

The rearrangement uses TRBV5-1 and TRBJ2-5; D is unclear. TRBJ2-7 explains the end of the DNA better; the J call may be wrong. CDR1 SGHRS and CDR2 YFSETQ come from the germline V gene. This CDR3 has 11 amino acids. This CDR3 is CASSYNYEQYF. The CDR3 region has the DNA TGCGCCAGCAGCTACAACTACGAGCAGTACTTC.

The J gene is TRBJ2-7, the V gene TRBV7-8; unclear D gene. With 1 base removed from V and 7 bases from J, the gap between germline ends came to 8 bases. CDR3 length: 12 residues. CDR1 SGHVS and CDR2 FQNEAQ come from the germline V gene. CDR3 sequence reads: CASSLGGWEQYF. Written as DNA, the CDR3 is TGTGCCAGCAGCTTAGGAGGTTGGGAGCAGTACTTC.

The chain carries TRBV5-5 and TRBJ2-3; 10 nucleotides agree with TRBD1. The J segment lost 3 bases and the V segment lost 6 bases, leaving 13 bases of the junction unmatched. Per the germline V gene, CDR1 is SGHKS and CDR2 is YYEKEE (reference sequence). The CDR3 consists of 17 residues. The CDR3 loop reads CASTLRPGQGGTDTQYF. The CDR3 nucleotides are TGTGCCAGCACCCTCCGACCTGGACAGGGGGGGACAGATACGCAGTATTTT.

The chain carries TRBV30 and TRBJ2-1; TRBD2 is a possible D gene (5 bases). V was shortened by 5 bases and J by 2 bases, with 10 bases between the two germline ends. CDR1 and CDR2 from the germline V gene are GTSNPN and SVGIG (reference sequence). The CDR3 runs 13 residues. CDR3 sequence reads: CAWVTRPYNEQFF. CDR3 in DNA: TGTGCCTGGGTCACTAGACCCTACAATGAGCAGTTCTTC.

This chain connects TRBV5-4 to TRBJ2-2; no clear D. Germline V gene data show CDR1 as SGHNT and CDR2 as YYREEE (reference sequence). CDR3 size: 16 residues. The V gene lost 0 bases and the J gene lost 4 bases, with 13 bases spanning the gap. This CDR3 is CASSLGSGYATGELFF. The CDR3 bases are TGTGCCAGCAGCTTGGGTTCCGGATACGCCACCGGGGAGCTGTTTTTT.

This chain connects TRBV27 to TRBJ2-3; D perhaps matches TRBD2 (6 bases). Between the trimmed V and J ends, which lost 10 bases and 1 base, there was a span of 12 bases. CDR1 and CDR2 from the germline V gene are MNHEY and SMNVEV (reference sequence). The CDR3 length is 13 residues. In DNA form, the CDR3 reads TGTGCCATCCGGGAGTGGGGCACAGATACGCAGTATTTT. Translating it yields CAIREWGTDTQYF.

The V call is TRBV4-1, the J call TRBJ1-1, with D possibly being TRBD1 (5 bases). Germline CDR1 reads MGHRA; CDR2 reads YSYEKL. Deletions cut 9 bases from V and 4 bases from J, with 15 bases between. This CDR3 region has 13 residues. CDR3 in amino acids: CASTVGGATEAFF. CDR3 nucleotides: TGCGCCAGTACGGTCGGAGGGGCCACTGAAGCTTTCTTT.

The V call is TRBV6-4, the J call TRBJ1-1; tentatively, D is TRBD1 (5 bases). V lost 0 bases and J 3 bases, leaving 20 bases between the germline ends. The CDR3 totals 18 residues. Looked up from germline, CDR1 is MRHNA and CDR2 is SNTAGT. In DNA form, the CDR3 reads TGTGCCAGCAGTGACTCTGGGGGGACCCATGAAGGGGACACTGAAGCTTTCTTT. Translating it yields CASSDSGGTHEGDTEAFF.